This TCR beta chain was retrieved from a study of tumor and adjacent non-tumor tissue in lung cancer. Study observations and caveats: Shorter survival was associated with higher TCR diversity in tumors. Tumor repertoires had a smaller top 100 clone share than normal lung.

A modified ARM-PCR protocol with three rounds of nested PCR amplified TCRbeta. TCRdb recomputed calls from the multiplex PCR reads with MiXCR, one row per CDR3 protein. The sample has 91,000 or so distinct CDR3 sequences, approximately 70% seen once; the top ten hold approximately 20%. The CDR3 is 15 amino acids. Looked up from germline, CDR1 is SEHNR and CDR2 is FQNEAQ (reference sequence). The template was RNA from unsorted bulk tissue. Newly diagnosed lung cancer patients had thoracic surgery in China, August–late 2014, without prior chemotherapy. A note on this clonotype: Its antigen is still unknown. A much larger clonotype is one base distant, so this may be a read error.

The chain carries TRBV7-9 and TRBJ2-7; D not resolved. Sequenced: lung tumor tissue. The sequence derives from a man in his fifties or sixties with non-small cell lung cancer. The CDR3 sequence is CASSLTASPTYKQYF. The CDR3 region has the DNA TGTGCCAGCAGCTTAACAGCCAGCCCTACCTACAAGCAGTACTTC.